Below, 23 T cell receptor beta chains from the same sample are listed, as sequenced in a study of cytomegalovirus exposure and HLA in healthy donors. Only in-frame clones appear in the TCRdb table, and some are missing; sequencing was by immunoSEQ multiplex PCR. Of around 130,000 clones listed, 70% to 90% are singletons. Material: PBMCs. Receptors were obtained from a woman in her thirties in good health and CMV-seronegative.

V gene TRBV7-8 combines with J gene TRBJ2-4, with D tentatively TRBD2 (6 bases). Germline V gives CDR1 SGHVS, CDR2 FQNEAQ. The CDR3 loop spans 15 amino acids. The V end lost 1 base, the J end lost 2 bases, and 9 bases lay between the germline ends. CDR3 nucleotides: TGTGCCAGCAGCTTAGTTGGGGGGACCAAAAACATTCAGTACTTC. Its translation: CASSLVGGTKNIQYF.

The chain's CDR3 is CATNLKGRSSTDTQYF. CDR3 coding DNA: TGTGCCACTAACCTAAAGGGGCGAAGTAGCACAGATACGCAGTATTTT. This chain joins TRBV10-3 and TRBJ2-3, with D possibly being TRBD1 (5 bases). The CDR3 runs to 16 residues. Germline-derived CDR1 and CDR2 are ENHRY and SYGVKD. The V end lost 10 bases, the J end lost 0 bases, and 20 bases lay between the germline ends.

The chain links TRBV7-2 to TRBJ2-1; TRBD1 aligns across 7 bases. The CDR3 length is 16 residues. The V gene end was trimmed by 4 bases and the J gene end by 1 base; junction bases not matched to a gene: 7. Germline CDR1 SGHTA, CDR2 FQGNSA. The CDR3 DNA is TGTGCCAGCAGCTCAAGATCGGGACAGTCCTACAATGAGCAGTTCTTC. Protein sequence: CASSSRSGQSYNEQFF. Looking up the rest from reference TRBV7-2 and TRBJ2-1 gives the full variable domain: GAGVSQSPSNKVTEKGKDVELRCDPISGHTALYWYRQSLGQGLEFLIYFQGNSAPDKSGLPSDRFSAERTGGSVSTLTIQRTQQEDSAVYLCASSSRSGQSYNEQFFGPGTRLTVL.

The gene calls are TRBV5-8 and TRBJ2-3; 12 nucleotides line up with TRBD2. The V segment lost 4 bases and the J segment 4 bases; nucleotides outside the gene matches: 4. There are 15 residues in the CDR3. From germline, CDR1 is SGHTS and CDR2 YDEGEE. CDR3 region: CASSLWTSGADTQYF. CDR3 nucleotide sequence: TGTGCCAGCAGCCTTTGGACTAGCGGGGCAGATACGCAGTATTTT.

This rearrangement joins TRBV18 to TRBJ2-2; TRBD2 aligns across 9 bases. This CDR3 has 15 amino acids. Unmatched junction bases numbered 0, after V lost 1 base and J lost 3 bases. The germline gives CDR1 KGHSH, CDR2 LQKENI. CDR3 sequence: CASSPLAGDTGELFF. CDR3 DNA: TGTGCCAGCTCACCACTAGCGGGGGACACCGGGGAGCTGTTTTTT. Filled out from reference TRBV18 and TRBJ2-2, the complete variable domain reads NAGVMQNPRHLVRRRGQEARLRCSPMKGHSHVYWYRQLPEEGLKFMVYLQKENIIDESGMPKERFSAEFPKEGPSILRIQQVVRGDSAAYFCASSPLAGDTGELFFGEGSRLTVL.

This chain uses TRBV7-8 with TRBJ2-1; TRBD2 matches 7 bases. Germline assignment: CDR1 SGHVS and CDR2 FQNEAQ. V gave up 5 bases and J gave up 7 bases; unmatched junction bases: 11. The CDR3 has 15 residues. Here the CDR3 DNA reads TGTGCCAGCAGCCCGCCGGAGCTCGGGGGGAATGAGCAGTTCTTC. This encodes CASSPPELGGNEQFF.

The rearrangement joins TRBV11-3 to TRBJ1-3, with 7 bases lining up with TRBD1. The junction had 3 bases not matched to a gene; V was cut back by 4 bases and J by 0 bases. Germline V lookup: CDR1 SGHNT, CDR2 YENEEA. This CDR3 comprises 15 residues. The CDR3 sequence: CASSSDRNSGNTIYF. In DNA form, the CDR3 reads TGTGCCAGCAGCTCGGACAGGAACTCTGGAAACACCATATATTTT.

The chain uses TRBV7-9 and TRBJ1-6; 11 positions agree with TRBD1. The CDR3 is made up of 15 amino acids. In germline, CDR1 is SEHNR, CDR2 FQNEAQ (reference sequence). With V trimmed by 5 bases and J by 9 bases, 6 bases remained unmatched. The CDR3 is CASSRTGGSGSPLHF. The DNA for the CDR3 is TGTGCCAGCAGCCGGACAGGGGGCAGCGGTTCACCCCTCCACTTT.

The rearrangement links TRBV10-2 to TRBJ2-2, with a possible D match to TRBD1 (6 bases). Germline-derived CDR1 and CDR2 are WSHSY and SAAADI. Trimming removed 9 bases from V and 3 bases from J, with 11 bases in between. This CDR3 spans 13 amino acids. The CDR3, as DNA: TGCGCCAGTAAATCAGGGGACACCGGGGAGCTGTTTTTT. This sequence encodes CASKSGDTGELFF.

The rearrangement links TRBV15 to TRBJ2-1; 10 bases agree with TRBD2. Germline values: CDR1 LNHNV, CDR2 YYDKDF (reference sequence). The CDR3 consists of 17 residues. V lost 1 base, J lost 6 bases, and 9 bases stayed unmatched. CDR3: CATSRGPLRLAGNEQFF. The CDR3 DNA sequence: TGTGCCACCAGCAGAGGCCCCTTGAGACTAGCGGGCAATGAGCAGTTCTTC.

The chain carries TRBV30 and TRBJ1-3; 10 nucleotides line up with TRBD1. From germline, CDR1 is GTSNPN and CDR2 SVGIG (reference sequence). CDR3 length: 15 amino acids. V was pared by 2 bases and J by 5 bases, with 6 bases of the junction left unmatched. Here the CDR3 DNA reads TGTGCCTGGAGTTGGGACAGGGGCTTGAGAAACACCATATATTTT. This encodes CAWSWDRGLRNTIYF.

The chain links TRBV2 to TRBJ1-1, with 7 bases aligning to TRBD1. The CDR3 consists of 15 residues. V shed 5 bases and J 1 base; nucleotides not matched to a gene: 7. Germline V gene lookup returns CDR1 SNHLY and CDR2 FYNNEI. The CDR3 sequence: CASSRQGPTNTEAFF. The CDR3 coding sequence is TGTGCCAGCAGTCGACAGGGACCGACGAACACTGAAGCTTTCTTT.

The rearrangement joins TRBV6-1 to TRBJ2-3; 10 bases are shared with TRBD2. This CDR3 contains 16 residues. Trimming removed 3 bases from V and 5 bases from J; junction bases left unmatched: 8. The germline gives CDR1 MNHNS, CDR2 SASEGT. The CDR3 protein is CASSDRPAGGRDTQYF. For the CDR3, the DNA is TGTGCCAGCAGTGATCGACCAGCGGGGGGGCGAGATACGCAGTATTTT.

The chain is built from TRBV18 and TRBJ2-5; 7 bases agree with TRBD2. The CDR3 extends over 16 amino acids. V was clipped by 1 base and J by 4 bases; unmatched bases: 9. The germline CDR1 and CDR2 sequences are KGHSH and LQKENI. The CDR3 sequence is CASSPRPAGVAETQYF. The CDR3 nucleotides are TGTGCCAGCTCACCACGTCCGGCGGGGGTAGCAGAGACCCAGTACTTC. Together with reference TRBV18 and TRBJ2-5, the CDR3 gives the full variable domain: NAGVMQNPRHLVRRRGQEARLRCSPMKGHSHVYWYRQLPEEGLKFMVYLQKENIIDESGMPKERFSAEFPKEGPSILRIQQVVRGDSAAYFCASSPRPAGVAETQYFGPGTRLLVL.

The J gene is TRBJ2-5, the V gene TRBV4-1; 8 bases fit TRBD2. The V and J ends lost 3 bases and 5 bases, in that order; junction bases with no gene match: 11. The CDR3 totals 16 residues. From germline, CDR1 is MGHRA and CDR2 YSYEKL. CDR3 coding DNA: TGCGCCAGCAGCCATCTCGTAGCGGGGTCTCGGGAGACCCAGTACTTC. This sequence encodes CASSHLVAGSRETQYF.

The genes are TRBV5-1 and TRBJ1-1; D is possibly TRBD1 (5 bases). CDR3 length: 14 residues. The germline V gene has CDR1 SGHRS and CDR2 YFSETQ. Trimming took 3 bases from V and 3 from J, leaving 12 bases between them. CDR3 nucleotide sequence: TGCGCCAGCAGCTCCGGGACTTACTACACTGAAGCTTTCTTT. It encodes CASSSGTYYTEAFF.

J is TRBJ2-1 and V is TRBV10-3; 10 nucleotides align to TRBD2. This CDR3 spans 14 amino acids. CDR1 is ENHRY and CDR2 is SYGVKD in the germline V gene. J gave up 10 bases and V 6 bases, and 9 bases lay outside the gene matches. In DNA, the CDR3 is TGTGCCATCAGCCGGACTAGCGGTACTCCGGAGCAGTTCTTC. This gives the protein CAISRTSGTPEQFF.

This clone was counted a few times. This chain links TRBV30 with TRBJ1-5, with 7 bases lining up with TRBD1. Germline-derived CDR1 and CDR2 are GTSNPN and SVGIG (reference sequence). This CDR3 has 14 amino acids. The V and J ends lost 4 bases and 3 bases, in that order; junction bases with no gene match: 6. The CDR3 loop reads CAWNQGGDNQPQHF. Written as DNA, the CDR3 is TGTGCCTGGAATCAGGGGGGTGACAATCAGCCCCAGCATTTT. The full variable domain, with the rest looked up from reference TRBV30 and TRBJ1-5, is SQTIHQWPATLVQPVGSPLSLECTVEGTSNPNLYWYRQAAGRGLQLLFYSVGIGQISSEVPQNLSASRPQDRQFILSSKKLLLSDSGFYLCAWNQGGDNQPQHFGDGTRLSIL.

The rearrangement uses TRBV7-2 and TRBJ2-5, with 7 bases that match TRBD2. With V trimmed by 2 bases and J by 2 bases, 14 bases remained unmatched. Germline-derived CDR1 and CDR2 are SGHTA and FQGNSA. The CDR3 length is 18 residues. CDR3 protein: CASSLKSSGLVGQETQYF. The DNA for the CDR3 is TGTGCCAGCAGCTTAAAGTCTTCCGGACTAGTAGGGCAAGAGACCCAGTACTTC.

The chain employs TRBV30 and TRBJ2-5, with TRBD2 as a possible D gene (5 bases). Per the germline V gene, CDR1 is GTSNPN and CDR2 is SVGIG (reference sequence). CDR3 length equals 13 residues. Trimming removed 3 bases at V and 3 bases at J, with 11 bases between. The CDR3 is CAWRSLGEETQYF. DNA for the CDR3: TGTGCCTGGAGATCCCTGGGAGAAGAGACCCAGTACTTC.

This clone has just a few counts. The chain joins TRBV27 to TRBJ2-7; possible D gene TRBD1, 5 bases. V was shortened by 8 bases and J by 6 bases, with 23 bases between the two germline ends. CDR1 is MNHEY and CDR2 is SMNVEV in the germline V gene (reference sequence). CDR3 size: 15 residues. The CDR3 bases are TGTGCCAGCCGAAAGGGCCAAGCCACAGGTGCCGAGCAGTACTTC. Translation: CASRKGQATGAEQYF.

Concerning this clone: Other DNA sequences within the sample encode an identical CDR3. The chain uses TRBV29-1 and TRBJ2-1, with 7 bases fitting TRBD2. Germline loops: CDR1 SQVTM, CDR2 ANQGSEA. The CDR3 consists of 13 residues. J lost 0 bases, V lost 7 bases, and 3 bases had no gene match. The CDR3 bases are TGCAGCGGTCGGGACTACTCCTACAATGAGCAGTTCTTC. This sequence encodes CSGRDYSYNEQFF.

This clone was seen only once. This sequence joins TRBV6-5 and TRBJ1-2; 7 bases fit TRBD1. V was clipped by 3 bases and J by 2 bases; unmatched bases: 3. Looked up from germline, CDR1 is MNHEY and CDR2 is SVGAGI. CDR3 length: 14 residues. The DNA for the CDR3 is TGTGCCAGCAGTTATGGGACAGCCAACTATGGCTACACCTTC. Translated, it gives CASSYGTANYGYTF.